These T cell receptor beta chains were read from a single sample in a study of T cell responses to AZD1222 COVID-19 vaccine. The assay was immunoSEQ multiplex PCR, and TCRdb's table has in-frame clones only and misses some. The table includes 90,000 to 150,000 clones, less than 90% detected once. The source material was peripheral blood, sampled on day 0 of AZD1222 vaccination. All receptors derive from an adult in good health. CDR3s include the opening cysteine and the closing phenylalanine or tryptophan. The order of the fields is V gene, D gene, clone size, J gene, CDR3 DNA, CDR3 protein. A D gene is named only where the DNA matches it firmly. Clone size is given for some rows only: seen once, a few or many times, or a class if the clone is expanded.

V: TRBV2; D: NA; size: NA; J: TRBJ2-3; DNA: TGTGCCAGCAGTGTCTTTTGGGGGGCAGAAGATACGCAGTATTTT; CDR3: CASSVFWGAEDTQYF
V: TRBV2; D: NA; size: NA; J: TRBJ2-3; DNA: TGTGCCAGCAGTGAAGCGGGCGGAGGCCCAGATACGCAGTATTTT; CDR3: CASSEAGGGPDTQYF
V: TRBV24-1; D: NA; size: NA; J: TRBJ2-3; DNA: TGTGCCACCAGTGACACGGAGGCAGGGCCCACAGATACGCAGTATTTT; CDR3: CATSDTEAGPTDTQYF
V: TRBV27; D: NA; size: NA; J: TRBJ2-1; DNA: TGTGCCAGCAGTCCGGACCCACTTTCATACAATGAGCAGTTCTTC; CDR3: CASSPDPLSYNEQFF
V: TRBV7-2; D: NA; size: NA; J: TRBJ1-5; DNA: TGTGCCAGCAGCCCACAGGGTTCCAATCAGCCCCAGCATTTT; CDR3: CASSPQGSNQPQHF
V: TRBV7-9; D: TRBD2; size: NA; J: TRBJ2-7; DNA: TGTGCCAGCAGCTTAGCGGTGACTAGCGCCGACGAGCAGTACTTC; CDR3: CASSLAVTSADEQYF
V: TRBV10-2; D: TRBD2; size: NA; J: TRBJ2-1; DNA: TGCGCCAGCACCAAACTCTTAGCGGGAGGAGGAAATGAGCAGTTCTTC; CDR3: CASTKLLAGGGNEQFF
V: TRBV9; D: TRBD2; size: NA; J: TRBJ2-7; DNA: TGTGCCAGCAGCGTCGGCGGGAGTTCCTACGAGCAGTACTTC; CDR3: CASSVGGSSYEQYF
V: TRBV4-1; D: NA; size: few; J: TRBJ2-7; DNA: TGCGCCAGCAGCCCCCGTCCCCCTAGAGAACTCTCCTACGAGCAGTACTTC; CDR3: CASSPRPPRELSYEQYF
V: TRBV5-1; D: TRBD2; size: NA; J: TRBJ2-1; DNA: TGCGCCAGCAGCTTGCGGGGGGTCGGCTCCGATGAGCAGTTCTTC; CDR3: CASSLRGVGSDEQFF
V: TRBV24-1; D: NA; size: once; J: TRBJ2-7; DNA: TGTGCCACCAGTGATGGACAGTACGAGCAGTACTTC; CDR3: CATSDGQYEQYF
V: TRBV12-3/TRBV12-4; D: NA; size: NA; J: TRBJ1-4; DNA: TGTGCCAGCAGTTCACAGGACAACGAAAAACTGTTTTTT; CDR3: CASSSQDNEKLFF
V: TRBV27; D: NA; size: NA; J: TRBJ2-1; DNA: TGTGCCAGCAGTTTATCGGTACGTGGGAGTGAGCAGTTCTTC; CDR3: CASSLSVRGSEQFF
V: TRBV5-6; D: NA; size: NA; J: TRBJ1-4; DNA: TGTGCCAGCAGTTACTTCGGGGGACACTTTATTTTT; CDR3: CASSYFGGHFIF
V: TRBV7-9; D: NA; size: once; J: TRBJ1-1; DNA: TGTGCCAGCAGCCCCGCCCGGGGGGCAAGGGGGACTGAAGCTTTCTTT; CDR3: CASSPARGARGTEAFF
V: TRBV2; D: NA; size: NA; J: TRBJ1-1; DNA: TGTGCCAGCAGTGTGGAAGGGACTGAAGCTTTCTTT; CDR3: CASSVEGTEAFF